This note documents a single TCR beta chain sequence. Measured with immunoSEQ multiplex PCR; TCRdb has only the in-frame clones, and not every one. The sample lists approximately 31,000 clones; around 94% were seen once. Per germline, CDR1 SGHTA and CDR2 FQGNSA. Trimming took off 6 bases at V and 1 base at J, with 13 bases between the two ends. The CDR3 covers 16 residues. This sample was taken from a study of technical replicates of blood from a few donors. This clonotype originated in a human donor in good health. Some clones in this sample may be carry-over from other donors' samples. V gene TRBV7-2 combines with J gene TRBJ1-6; D perhaps matches TRBD1 (6 bases). Specimen: PBMCs. The DNA for the CDR3 is TGTGCCAGCAGACTACAGGGATCGTCCTATAATTCACCCCTCCACTTT. It codes for CASRLQGSSYNSPLHF.